Listed below are T cell receptor beta chains from one sample, sequenced in a study of blood T cell repertoires in COVID-19. This table comes from immunoSEQ multiplex PCR, and its TCRdb copy is limited to in-frame clones, with some not included. The sample has approximately 250,000 clones, roughly 82% seen once. The sequenced sample was peripheral blood. The receptor source for this set is a man in his forties or fifties who had recovered from COVID-19. The CDR3 runs from the conserved cysteine through the conserved F or W. D genes are given only for firm matches. The size of a clone is reported for some rows only, either as once, few or many, or as a class for expanded clones.

CDR3 length: 13
J gene: TRBJ1-1
D gene: NA
V gene: TRBV9
clone size: once
CDR3 protein: CASSVGGDTEAFF
CDR3 DNA: TGTGCCAGCAGCGTAGGAGGAGACACTGAAGCTTTCTTT

CDR3 length: 14
J gene: TRBJ1-1
D gene: NA
V gene: TRBV5-1
clone size: NA
CDR3 protein: CASSLDRGSTEAFF
CDR3 DNA: TGCGCCAGCAGCTTGGACCGGGGAAGCACTGAAGCTTTCTTT

CDR3 length: 15
J gene: TRBJ2-3
D gene: NA
V gene: TRBV9
clone size: few
CDR3 protein: CASSVGGQPGDTQYF
CDR3 DNA: TGTGCCAGCAGCGTAGGTGGACAACCGGGCGATACGCAGTATTTT

CDR3 length: 14
J gene: TRBJ2-3
D gene: NA
V gene: TRBV10-1
clone size: NA
CDR3 protein: CASSERLGTDTQYF
CDR3 DNA: TGCGCCAGCAGTGAGCGTCTAGGCACAGATACGCAGTATTTT

CDR3 length: 12
J gene: TRBJ1-1
D gene: TRBD1
V gene: TRBV27
clone size: many
CDR3 protein: CASNHLGGRAFF
CDR3 DNA: TGTGCCAGCAACCACTTAGGGGGCCGGGCTTTCTTT

CDR3 length: 14
J gene: TRBJ2-7
D gene: NA
V gene: TRBV19
clone size: NA
CDR3 protein: CASRYDGETYEQYF
CDR3 DNA: TGTGCCAGCAGATATGACGGGGAAACCTACGAGCAGTACTTC

CDR3 length: 14
J gene: TRBJ2-1
D gene: NA
V gene: TRBV10-3
clone size: NA
CDR3 protein: CAISESRSNNEQFF
CDR3 DNA: TGTGCCATCAGTGAGTCGAGGTCTAACAATGAGCAGTTCTTC

CDR3 length: 13
J gene: TRBJ2-7
D gene: NA
V gene: TRBV4-1
clone size: once
CDR3 protein: CASSLGVPREQYF
CDR3 DNA: TGCGCCAGCAGCCTCGGTGTTCCTCGCGAGCAGTACTTC

CDR3 length: 16
J gene: TRBJ2-6
D gene: NA
V gene: TRBV2
clone size: once
CDR3 protein: CASSESRGTGANVLTF
CDR3 DNA: TGTGCCAGCAGTGAAAGCCGAGGGACTGGGGCCAACGTCCTGACTTTC

CDR3 length: 14
J gene: TRBJ2-7
D gene: NA
V gene: TRBV27
clone size: NA
CDR3 protein: CASSFKAIPYEQYF
CDR3 DNA: TGTGCCAGCAGTTTTAAAGCCATTCCCTACGAGCAGTACTTC

CDR3 length: 16
J gene: TRBJ2-3
D gene: NA
V gene: TRBV10-1
clone size: many
CDR3 protein: CASSAGALAVGDTQYF
CDR3 DNA: TGCGCCAGCAGCGCGGGGGCCCTAGCGGTAGGAGATACGCAGTATTTT

CDR3 length: 16
J gene: TRBJ2-7
D gene: NA
V gene: TRBV18
clone size: few
CDR3 protein: CASSPLGDTERYEQYF
CDR3 DNA: TGTGCCAGCTCACCACTGGGGGACACGGAGCGCTACGAGCAGTACTTC

CDR3 length: 15
J gene: TRBJ2-3
D gene: NA
V gene: TRBV21-1
clone size: NA
CDR3 protein: CASTTTGCCTDTQYF
CDR3 DNA: TGTGCCAGCACGACTACAGGGTGTTGCACAGATACGCAGTATTTT

CDR3 length: 14
J gene: TRBJ1-1
D gene: TRBD1
V gene: TRBV18
clone size: few
CDR3 protein: CASSAGTANTEAFF
CDR3 DNA: TGTGCCAGCTCTGCGGGGACAGCGAACACTGAAGCTTTCTTT

CDR3 length: 15
J gene: TRBJ2-7
D gene: NA
V gene: TRBV5-8
clone size: NA
CDR3 protein: CASSLAGGMVYEQYF
CDR3 DNA: TGTGCCAGCAGCTTGGCCGGGGGAATGGTCTACGAGCAGTACTTC

CDR3 length: 14
J gene: TRBJ1-2
D gene: TRBD1
V gene: TRBV3-1/TRBV3-2
clone size: few
CDR3 protein: CASGLQGVDYGYTF
CDR3 DNA: TGTGCCAGCGGACTTCAGGGGGTGGACTATGGCTACACCTTC

CDR3 length: 15
J gene: TRBJ1-4
D gene: TRBD1
V gene: TRBV9
clone size: once
CDR3 protein: CASSGSGQGFEKLFF
CDR3 DNA: TGTGCCAGCAGCGGATCGGGACAGGGTTTTGAAAAACTGTTTTTT

CDR3 length: 16
J gene: TRBJ2-2
D gene: NA
V gene: TRBV21-1
clone size: NA
CDR3 protein: CASSQIGGKDTGELFF
CDR3 DNA: TGTGCCAGCAGCCAAATCGGGGGGAAGGACACCGGGGAGCTGTTTTTT

CDR3 length: 15
J gene: TRBJ1-5
D gene: NA
V gene: TRBV27
clone size: NA
CDR3 protein: CARPGRVYSNQPQHF
CDR3 DNA: TGTGCCAGACCAGGGAGGGTATATAGCAATCAGCCCCAGCATTTT

CDR3 length: 16
J gene: TRBJ2-1
D gene: TRBD2
V gene: TRBV10-3
clone size: NA
CDR3 protein: CAISEGSGGALGEQFF
CDR3 DNA: TGTGCCATCAGTGAGGGCAGCGGGGGGGCCTTAGGTGAGCAGTTCTTC

CDR3 length: 13
J gene: TRBJ2-7
D gene: TRBD1
V gene: TRBV29-1
clone size: NA
CDR3 protein: CSVKGQGRNEQYF
CDR3 DNA: TGCAGCGTCAAGGGACAGGGACGTAACGAGCAGTACTTC

CDR3 length: 11
J gene: TRBJ2-3
D gene: TRBD2
V gene: TRBV6-6
clone size: NA
CDR3 protein: CASAGGDTQYF
CDR3 DNA: TGTGCCAGCGCGGGGGGAGATACGCAGTATTTT

CDR3 length: 12
J gene: TRBJ2-7
D gene: NA
V gene: TRBV11-2
clone size: many
CDR3 protein: CASSFRRGEQYF
CDR3 DNA: TGTGCCAGCAGCTTCCGCCGGGGCGAGCAGTACTTC